Listed here is a single TCR beta chain. Its antigen specificity is not known. No much larger clone is present one base from it, and per-base qualities are unavailable. V trim: 10 bases; J trim: 5 bases; unmatched bases: 9. The CDR3, cysteine through phenylalanine, is 13 amino acids long. Solely the CDR3 DNA is kept, with 39 bases framed from the first base. The germline V gene encodes CDR1 KGHDR and CDR2 SFDVKD. This sample was taken from a study of response to subunit inactivated influenza vaccine (dated by TCRdb to 2016 to 2019). About the full investigation: Deep quantitative T cell receptor repertoire profiling was used in the study to track responses to a trivalent subunit inactivated influenza vaccine. The paper's findings and limits, for the study overall: The authors proposed that each seasonal influenza vaccination may bring in only a limited number of new T cells.

The receptor library was made with RT-PCR. The instrument given in TCRdb is Illumina HiSeq 2500. The public reads were reanalyzed by TCRdb: fastp trimming at Q25, MiXCR alignment, in-frame beta chains only. CDR3 protein duplicates are merged, each entry listing the most common genes and DNA. This sample gives about 540,000 distinct CDR3 sequences in total; around a quarter of them show up just once. Around 2.8% of the sample is in the top ten clones. In addition, the sample was reused for a study of T cells expressing NK-cell markers. That second report states: TCR beta cDNA libraries were made by 5'RACE template switching that added a universal primer site and unique molecular identifiers. In sorted CD3+CD56+NKG2C+, CD3+CD56+NKG2C- and CD3+CD56-NKG2C+ T-cell subsets from about 8 donors, TCR beta-chain repertoires were profiled. Among the eight sequenced donors, seven were HCMV-seropositive and one was HCMV-seronegative. To restrict sorting to alphabetaTCR-expressing T cells, an anti-gammadeltaTCR antibody was added in several experiments. In roughly 6 donors, the dominant CD3+CD56+NKG2C+ clonotypes were found to rank among the top 10 CD8+ clonotypes and to make up about 1.0-7.0% of CD8+ T cells. Those dominant clonotypes were again the most abundant among CD3+CD56-NKG2C+ cells in several donors, at about 28.3-65%. Whether the expanded NKG2C-expressing T cell clones were specific for HCMV antigens remained unclear. The study sequenced eight donors, all healthy volunteers chosen at random: three men and five women. HCMV serostatus was determined by detecting HCMV-specific IgG in serum with a commercial ELISA kit. Ficoll density gradient centrifugation was used to isolate peripheral blood mononuclear cells from blood. CD4+ and CD8+ T cells were isolated from PBMC by magnetic immunoseparation with Miltenyi isolation kits. cDNA synthesis was primed from the TCR beta constant segment and was followed by two successive PCR amplification steps. Libraries were sequenced as 2 x 150 bp reads on Illumina HiSeq 2000/2500, MiSeq or NextSeq. MIGEC was used to demultiplex reads and group the reads by UMI, and MiTCR was used to assemble and quantify clonotypes. To exclude erroneous sequences, only TCR cDNA sequences supported by at least two reads were retained. The tcR package was used for downstream repertoire analysis, with clonotypes matched between fractions based on CDR3 nucleotide sequence plus V segment. VDJmatch was used to annotate antigen specificity against VDJdb, with one amino acid substitution allowed in CDR3.

The sequence joins TRBV24-1 to TRBJ1-1; 7 bases in between match TRBD1. This sequence originates from a man in his forties or fifties who received an inactivated influenza vaccine. Donor details come from another sample of the same person, matched by shared clones. Source: CD4+ T cells sorted from PBMCs, taken roughly 12 days after vaccination. The DNA sequence reads TGTGCCACTCGGGACAGTTGGGGGACTGAAGCTTTCTTT. This is translated as CATRDSWGTEAFF.